A single sample is the source of the 13 T cell receptor beta chains below, sequenced in a study of T-cell memory formation after mild COVID-19. In TCRdb, the 5' RACE reads were re-called with MiXCR into one record per CDR3 protein. The sample holds about 560,000 distinct CDR3 sequences, about 20% seen once. Sequencing used PBMCs or a T cell subset sorted from them (not recorded which). These receptors came from an adult woman who had mild COVID-19 (a few samples of this study predate the infection). Cell type and time point are not known.

The chain uses TRBV10-3 and TRBJ2-7, with D tentatively TRBD2 (7 bases). Trimming shortened V by 2 bases and J by 0 bases, and 11 bases separated the two germline ends. The CDR3 sequence is 15 residues long. Germline CDR1 reads ENHRY; CDR2 reads SYGVKD. DNA for the CDR3: TGTGCCATCAGTGAGCGGGGGGCGACCTCCTACGAGCAGTACTTC. This codes for CAISERGATSYEQYF.

The chain uses TRBV5-6 and TRBJ1-1; D ambiguous. Germline V gene data show CDR1 as SGHDT and CDR2 as YYEEEE. The CDR3 spans 13 residues. Trimming shortened V by 7 bases and J by 1 base, and 11 bases separated the two germline ends. The CDR3 is CASEPPGNTEAFF. The CDR3 region has the DNA TGTGCCAGCGAACCCCCCGGGAACACTGAAGCTTTCTTT.

This clonotype came up a few times. The CDR3, as DNA: TGTGCCAGCAGTCCGGGATCATACTCCTACGAGCAGTACTTC. It is translated as CASSPGSYSYEQYF. J is TRBJ2-7 and V is TRBV6-2 or TRBV6-3; TRBD2 is a possible D gene (5 bases). CDR1 is MNHEY and CDR2 is SVGEGT in the germline V gene. The CDR3 is 14 residues long. With 5 bases removed from V and 0 bases from J, the gap between germline ends came to 11 bases.

This sequence joins TRBV7-2 and TRBJ2-7, with 9 bases lining up with TRBD2. The ends lost 4 bases at V and 4 bases at J; junction bases unmatched: 8. The CDR3 runs 15 residues. The germline V gene has CDR1 SGHTA and CDR2 FQGNSA. The CDR3 bases are TGTGCCAGCAGCTCCGCTAGCGGGAATCAGTACGAGCAGTACTTC. Translation: CASSSASGNQYEQYF.

This clonotype was seen a single time. J is TRBJ2-1 and V is TRBV30; possible D gene TRBD2, 6 bases. In germline, CDR1 is GTSNPN, CDR2 SVGIG (reference sequence). This CDR3 region has 12 residues. Between the trimmed V and J ends, which lost 0 bases and 10 bases, there was a span of 10 bases. The CDR3 coding sequence is TGTGCCTGGAGTGTGGAGGGTTCGGAGCAGTTCTTC. Amino acid sequence: CAWSVEGSEQFF. The variable domain in full, with the rest retrieved from reference TRBV30 and TRBJ2-1, is SQTIHQWPATLVQPVGSPLSLECTVEGTSNPNLYWYRQAAGRGLQLLFYSVGIGQISSEVPQNLSASRPQDRQFILSSKKLLLSDSGFYLCAWSVEGSEQFFGPGTRLTVL.

This rearrangement joins TRBV7-6 to TRBJ1-2; D is uncertain. The CDR3 runs 12 residues. V was trimmed by 3 bases and J by 8 bases, leaving 10 bases between them. From germline, CDR1 is SGHVS and CDR2 FNYEAQ. This CDR3 reads CASSFPGGGYTF. The CDR3 DNA is TGTGCCAGCAGCTTTCCAGGAGGGGGCTACACCTTC.

The CDR3 DNA sequence: TGTGCCAGCAGCCAACCCCTACTAGCGGCCCGGGGGGATACGCAGTATTTT. This encodes CASSQPLLAARGDTQYF. This chain connects TRBV14 to TRBJ2-3; 8 bases map to TRBD2. Germline CDR1 and CDR2: SGHDN and FVKESK. V gave up 2 bases and J gave up 6 bases; unmatched junction bases: 13. The CDR3 length is 17 residues.

The gene calls are TRBV6-1 and TRBJ2-7; a weak D match, TRBD2 (6 bases). V was pared by 6 bases and J by 3 bases, with 12 bases between. This CDR3 has 13 residues. Germline values: CDR1 MNHNS, CDR2 SASEGT. CDR3 nucleotides: TGTGCCAGCAGCGGCGGAGGGGACTACGAGCAGTACTTC. It is translated as CASSGGGDYEQYF.

The chain joins TRBV18 to TRBJ2-1; TRBD2 agrees at 15 bases. Germline values: CDR1 KGHSH, CDR2 LQKENI. V dropped 3 bases and J dropped 7; count of bases not matched to a gene: 13. The CDR3 loop spans 19 amino acids. The CDR3 DNA follows: TGTGCCAGCTCACCCCTCCCGGGACTAGCGGGAGGTCAACTGAATGAGCAGTTCTTC. Translating it yields CASSPLPGLAGGQLNEQFF.

The chain couples TRBV4-3 to TRBJ1-2; the match to TRBD1 covers 9 bases. The germline V gene encodes CDR1 LGHNA and CDR2 YSLEER. Trimming removed 2 bases from V and 4 bases from J; junction bases left unmatched: 8. The CDR3 has 16 amino acids. CDR3 region: CASSQTPGQGFYGYTF. CDR3 sequence (DNA): TGCGCCAGCAGCCAAACACCAGGACAGGGGTTCTATGGCTACACCTTC.

This rearrangement joins TRBV7-6 to TRBJ2-5, with 7 nucleotides matching TRBD2. Germline V gene lookup returns CDR1 SGHVS and CDR2 FNYEAQ. The junction had 7 bases not matched to a gene; V was cut back by 1 base and J by 5 bases. The CDR3 spans 15 residues. For the CDR3, the DNA is TGTGCCAGCAGCTTAGTCGCGGGAGCGGCCGAGACCCAGTACTTC. Encoded protein: CASSLVAGAAETQYF.

This clonotype was picked up many times. J is TRBJ2-1 and V is TRBV7-9; D is possibly TRBD2 (6 bases). CDR1 and CDR2 from the germline V gene are SEHNR and FQNEAQ (reference sequence). The CDR3 runs 15 residues. The V gene lost 4 bases and the J gene lost 5 bases, with 15 bases spanning the gap. CDR3: CASSSPRASDNEQFF. The DNA of the CDR3 is TGTGCCAGCAGCTCCCCTCGGGCTAGCGACAATGAGCAGTTCTTC.

This clonotype occurred a few times. The J gene is TRBJ2-1, the V gene TRBV3-1; tentatively, D is TRBD2 (5 bases). Trimming took 0 bases from V and 4 from J, leaving 22 bases between them. Germline CDR1 LGHDT, CDR2 YNNKEL (reference sequence). This CDR3 has 19 residues. For the CDR3, the DNA is TGTGCCAGCAGCCAAGATATAGTATCGAGGGCCGCACTGTACAATGAGCAGTTCTTC. Its protein is CASSQDIVSRAALYNEQFF.